These 5 T cell receptor beta chains were sequenced from one sample in a study of T-cell memory formation after mild COVID-19. TCRdb reprocessed the 5' RACE reads via MiXCR and lists one record per CDR3 protein. This table has under 550,000 distinct CDR3 sequences, roughly 18% appearing once. The sequencing input was PBMCs or a T cell subset sorted from them (not recorded which). Source of these receptors: an adult woman who had mild COVID-19 (a few samples of this study predate the infection). Cell type and time point are not known.

This clonotype was observed a few times. The chain combines TRBV29-1 with TRBJ2-3, with 8 bases identical to TRBD1. This CDR3 spans 14 amino acids. CDR1 is SQVTM and CDR2 is ANQGSEA in the germline V gene. V was pared by 6 bases and J by 0 bases, with 5 bases of the junction left unmatched. This CDR3 is CSVTRQGSTDTQYF. The CDR3 DNA sequence: TGCAGCGTGACGCGACAGGGGAGCACAGATACGCAGTATTTT.

The chain is built from TRBV19 and TRBJ2-3; D perhaps matches TRBD1 (5 bases). V shed 4 bases and J shed 1 base, with 9 bases lying between them. Germline CDR1 is LNHDA and CDR2 is SQIVND (reference sequence). The CDR3 is 14 amino acids. The CDR3, as DNA: TGTGCCAGTAGTACCGACAGCGGCACAGATACGCAGTATTTT. Encoded protein: CASSTDSGTDTQYF. The full variable domain, rest sourced from reference TRBV19 and TRBJ2-3, is DGGITQSPKYLFRKEGQNVTLSCEQNLNHDAMYWYRQDPGQGLRLIYYSQIVNDFQKGDIAEGYSVSREKKESFPLTVTSAQKNPTAFYLCASSTDSGTDTQYFGPGTRLTVL.

This clonotype appeared a few times. V is TRBV9 and J is TRBJ2-5; 13 bases match TRBD2. This CDR3 has 17 residues. J lost 1 base, V lost 4 bases, and 7 bases had no gene match. Germline-derived CDR1 and CDR2 are SGDLS and YYNGEE. DNA for the CDR3: TGTGCCAGCAGCCCACGACTAGCGGGGGGTTTCCAAGAGACCCAGTACTTC. It is translated as CASSPRLAGGFQETQYF.

This clonotype was observed a handful of times. This chain connects TRBV7-8 to TRBJ2-7; D is perhaps TRBD1 (6 bases). V was trimmed by 3 bases and J by 4 bases, leaving 16 bases between them. Germline V gives CDR1 SGHVS, CDR2 FQNEAQ. The CDR3 has 15 amino acids. Here the CDR3 DNA reads TGTGCCAGCAGCTTCCCCACGGCAGGGGAGTACGAGCAGTACTTC. Protein: CASSFPTAGEYEQYF.

This clonotype was seen only a few times. The chain joins TRBV5-1 to TRBJ1-1; 8 bases align to TRBD1. CDR3 length: 14 amino acids. The germline V gene has CDR1 SGHRS and CDR2 YFSETQ. The ends lost 1 base at V and 4 bases at J; junction bases unmatched: 3. The CDR3 DNA reads as TGCGCCAGCAGCTTGACGACAGGGGTCACTGAAGCTTTCTTT. Translation: CASSLTTGVTEAFF.